What follows describes a single TCR beta chain. The data belong to a study of cytomegalovirus exposure and HLA in healthy donors. Primers: 60 Vbeta forward and 13 Jbeta reverse. Method: immunoSEQ multiplex PCR; TCRdb's copy keeps in-frame clones and lacks some. The sample lists under 200,000 clones, around 82% occurring once. V gave up 0 bases and J gave up 1 base; unmatched junction bases: 10. The CDR3 consists of 18 residues. Germline V lookup: CDR1 LGHNA, CDR2 YSLEER. What was sequenced was PBMCs. This receptor was obtained from a man between 35 and 55 years old in good health and CMV-seronegative. This chain joins TRBV4-3 and TRBJ2-3, with 7 positions matching TRBD2. The CDR3 is CASSQDRASGPGTDTQYF. As DNA, the CDR3 is TGCGCCAGCAGCCAAGATAGGGCTAGCGGCCCCGGCACAGATACGCAGTATTTT.